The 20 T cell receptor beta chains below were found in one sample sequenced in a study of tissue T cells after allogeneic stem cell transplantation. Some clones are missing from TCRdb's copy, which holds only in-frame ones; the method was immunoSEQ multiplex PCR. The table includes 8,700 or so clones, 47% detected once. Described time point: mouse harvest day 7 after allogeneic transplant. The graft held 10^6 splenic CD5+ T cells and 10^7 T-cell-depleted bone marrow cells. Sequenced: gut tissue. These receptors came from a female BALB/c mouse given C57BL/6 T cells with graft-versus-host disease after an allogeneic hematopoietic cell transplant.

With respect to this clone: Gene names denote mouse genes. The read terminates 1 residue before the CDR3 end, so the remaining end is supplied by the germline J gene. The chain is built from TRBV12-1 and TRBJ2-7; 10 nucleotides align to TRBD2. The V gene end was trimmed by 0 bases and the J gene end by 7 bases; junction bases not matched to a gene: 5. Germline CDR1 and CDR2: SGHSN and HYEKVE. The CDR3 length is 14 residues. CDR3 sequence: CASSLSGGAGEQYF. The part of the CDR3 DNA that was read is TGTGCCAGCTCTCTCTCTGGGGGGGCAGGAGAACAGTAC.

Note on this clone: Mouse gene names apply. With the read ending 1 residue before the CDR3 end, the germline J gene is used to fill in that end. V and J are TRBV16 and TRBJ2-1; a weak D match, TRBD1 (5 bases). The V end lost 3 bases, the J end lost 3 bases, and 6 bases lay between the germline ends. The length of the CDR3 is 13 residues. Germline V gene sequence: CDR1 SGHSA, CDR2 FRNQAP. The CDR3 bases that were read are TGTGCAAGCAGCTTTGACAGCTATGCTGAGCAGTTC. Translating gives CASSFDSYAEQF. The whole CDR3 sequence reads CASSFDSYAEQFF. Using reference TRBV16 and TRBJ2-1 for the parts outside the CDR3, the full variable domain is NAGVIQTPRHKVTGKGQEATLWCEPISGHSAVFWYRQTIVQGLEFLTYFRNQAPIDDSGMPKERFSAQMPNQSHSTLKIQSTQPQDSAVYLCASSFDSYAEQFFGPGTRLTVL.

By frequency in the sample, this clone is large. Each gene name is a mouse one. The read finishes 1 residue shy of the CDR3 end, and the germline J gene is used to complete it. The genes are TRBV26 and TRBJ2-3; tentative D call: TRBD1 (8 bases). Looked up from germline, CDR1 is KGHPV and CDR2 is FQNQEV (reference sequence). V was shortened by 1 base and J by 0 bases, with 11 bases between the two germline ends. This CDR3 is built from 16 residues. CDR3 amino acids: CASSLYRGASAETLYF. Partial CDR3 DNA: TGTGCCAGCAGTCTGTACAGGGGGGCTAGTGCAGAAACGCTGTAT.

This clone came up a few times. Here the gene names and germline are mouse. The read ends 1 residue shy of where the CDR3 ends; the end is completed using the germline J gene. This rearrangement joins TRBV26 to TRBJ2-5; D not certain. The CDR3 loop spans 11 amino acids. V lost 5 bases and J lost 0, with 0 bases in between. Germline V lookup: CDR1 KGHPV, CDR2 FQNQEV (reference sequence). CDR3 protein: CASSNQDTQYF. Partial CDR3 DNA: TGTGCCAGCAGTAACCAAGACACCCAGTAC.

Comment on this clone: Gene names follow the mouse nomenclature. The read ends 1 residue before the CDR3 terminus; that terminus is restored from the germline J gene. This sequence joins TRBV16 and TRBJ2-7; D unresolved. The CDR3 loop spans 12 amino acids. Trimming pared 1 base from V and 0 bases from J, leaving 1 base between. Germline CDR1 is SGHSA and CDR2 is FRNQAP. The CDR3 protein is CASSLVSYEQYF. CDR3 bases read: TGTGCAAGCAGCTTAGTCTCCTATGAACAGTAC.

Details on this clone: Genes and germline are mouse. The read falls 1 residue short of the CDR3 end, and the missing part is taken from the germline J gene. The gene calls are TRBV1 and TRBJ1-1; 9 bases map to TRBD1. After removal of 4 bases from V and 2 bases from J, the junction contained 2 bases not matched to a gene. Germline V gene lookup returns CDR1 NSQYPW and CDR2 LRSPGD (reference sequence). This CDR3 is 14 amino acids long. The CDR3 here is CTCSVGQGNTEVFF. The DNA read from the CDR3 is TGCACCTGCAGTGTGGGACAGGGCAACACAGAAGTCTTC.

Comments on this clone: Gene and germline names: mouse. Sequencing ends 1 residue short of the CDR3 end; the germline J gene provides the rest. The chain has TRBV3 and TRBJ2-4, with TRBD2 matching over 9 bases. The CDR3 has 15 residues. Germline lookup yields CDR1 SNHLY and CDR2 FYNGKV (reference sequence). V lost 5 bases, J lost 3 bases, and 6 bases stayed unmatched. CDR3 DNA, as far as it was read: TGTGCCAGCAGCCCTGGGCTGGGGGGGCAAAACACCTTGTAC. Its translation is CASSPGLGGQNTLY. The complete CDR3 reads CASSPGLGGQNTLYF.

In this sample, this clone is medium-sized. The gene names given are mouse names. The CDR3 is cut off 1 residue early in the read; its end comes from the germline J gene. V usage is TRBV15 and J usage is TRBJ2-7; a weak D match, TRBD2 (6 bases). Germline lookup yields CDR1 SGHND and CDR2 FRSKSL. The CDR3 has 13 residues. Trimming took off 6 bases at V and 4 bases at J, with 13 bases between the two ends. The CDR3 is CASRSTGIYEQYF. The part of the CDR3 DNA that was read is TGTGCCAGCAGGTCTACTGGGATTTATGAACAGTAC. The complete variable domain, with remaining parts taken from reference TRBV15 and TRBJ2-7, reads DAGVTQTPRHEVAEKGQTIILKCEPVSGHNDLFWYRQTKIQGLELLSYFRSKSLMEDGGAFKDRFKAEMLNSSFSTLKIQPTEPKDSAVYLCASRSTGIYEQYFGPGTRLTVL.

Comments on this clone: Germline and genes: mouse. The CDR3 protein is CASRPGPSAETLYF. CDR3 DNA (partial): TGTGCCAGCAGACCAGGGCCTAGTGCAGAAACGCTGTAT. This chain links TRBV26 with TRBJ2-3; perhaps TRBD1 as D (5 bases). The read stops 1 residue short of the end of the CDR3; the missing end is completed from the germline J gene. Trimming stripped 6 bases from V and 0 bases from J, with 10 bases between. Per germline, CDR1 KGHPV and CDR2 FQNQEV (reference sequence). CDR3 length equals 14 residues.

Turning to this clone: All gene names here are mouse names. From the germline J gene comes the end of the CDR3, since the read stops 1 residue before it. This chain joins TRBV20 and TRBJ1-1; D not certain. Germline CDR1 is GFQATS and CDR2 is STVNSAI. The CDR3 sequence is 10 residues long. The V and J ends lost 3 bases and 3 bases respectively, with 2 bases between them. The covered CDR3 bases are TGTGGTGCTAGCCACACAGAAGTCTTC. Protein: CGASHTEVF. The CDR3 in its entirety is CGASHTEVFF.

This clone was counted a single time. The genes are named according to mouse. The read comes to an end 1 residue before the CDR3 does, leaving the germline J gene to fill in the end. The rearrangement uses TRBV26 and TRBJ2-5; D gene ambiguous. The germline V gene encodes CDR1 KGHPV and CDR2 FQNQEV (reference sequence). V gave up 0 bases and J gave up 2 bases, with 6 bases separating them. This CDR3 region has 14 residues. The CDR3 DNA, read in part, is TGTGCCAGCAGTCTGTCCGCAGTCCAAGACACCCAGTAC. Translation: CASSLSAVQDTQY. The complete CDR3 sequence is CASSLSAVQDTQYF.

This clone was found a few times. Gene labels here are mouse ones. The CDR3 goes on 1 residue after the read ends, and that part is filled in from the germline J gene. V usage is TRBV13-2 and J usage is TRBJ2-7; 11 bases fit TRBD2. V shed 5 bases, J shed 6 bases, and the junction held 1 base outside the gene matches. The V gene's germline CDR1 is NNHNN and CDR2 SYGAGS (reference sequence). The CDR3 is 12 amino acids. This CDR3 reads CASGDWGVEQYF. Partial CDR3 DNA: TGTGCCAGCGGGGACTGGGGGGTTGAACAGTAC.

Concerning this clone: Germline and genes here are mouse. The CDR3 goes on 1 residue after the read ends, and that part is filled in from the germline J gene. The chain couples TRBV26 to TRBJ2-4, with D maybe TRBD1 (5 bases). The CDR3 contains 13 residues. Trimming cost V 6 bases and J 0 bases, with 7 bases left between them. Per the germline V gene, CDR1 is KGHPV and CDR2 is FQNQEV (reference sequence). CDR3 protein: CASRRQSQNTLYF. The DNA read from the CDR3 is TGTGCCAGCAGAAGACAGAGTCAAAACACCTTGTAC.

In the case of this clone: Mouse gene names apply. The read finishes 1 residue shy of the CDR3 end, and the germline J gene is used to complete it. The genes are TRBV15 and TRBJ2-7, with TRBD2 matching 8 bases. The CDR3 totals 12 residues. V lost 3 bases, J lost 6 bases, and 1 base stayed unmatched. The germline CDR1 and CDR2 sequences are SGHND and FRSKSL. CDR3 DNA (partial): TGTGCCAGCAGTTTTGGGGGGGGTGAACAGTAC. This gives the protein CASSFGGGEQY. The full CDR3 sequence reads CASSFGGGEQYF.

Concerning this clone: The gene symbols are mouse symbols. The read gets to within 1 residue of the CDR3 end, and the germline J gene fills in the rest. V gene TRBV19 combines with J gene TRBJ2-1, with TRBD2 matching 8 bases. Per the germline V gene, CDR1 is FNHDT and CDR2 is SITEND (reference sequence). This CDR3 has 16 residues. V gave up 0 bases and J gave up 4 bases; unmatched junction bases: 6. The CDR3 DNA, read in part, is TGTGCCAGCAGTATAGCCTGGGGGGTCGGGTATGCTGAGCAGTTC. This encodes CASSIAWGVGYAEQF. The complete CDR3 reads CASSIAWGVGYAEQFF.

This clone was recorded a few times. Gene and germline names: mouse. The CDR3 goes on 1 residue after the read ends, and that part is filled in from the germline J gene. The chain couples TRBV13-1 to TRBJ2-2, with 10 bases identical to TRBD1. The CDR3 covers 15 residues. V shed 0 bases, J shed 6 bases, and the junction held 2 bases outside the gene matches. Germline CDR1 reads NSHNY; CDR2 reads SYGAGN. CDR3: CASSDAGTGAGQLYF. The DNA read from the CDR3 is TGTGCCAGCAGTGATGCCGGGACAGGGGCCGGGCAGCTCTAC.

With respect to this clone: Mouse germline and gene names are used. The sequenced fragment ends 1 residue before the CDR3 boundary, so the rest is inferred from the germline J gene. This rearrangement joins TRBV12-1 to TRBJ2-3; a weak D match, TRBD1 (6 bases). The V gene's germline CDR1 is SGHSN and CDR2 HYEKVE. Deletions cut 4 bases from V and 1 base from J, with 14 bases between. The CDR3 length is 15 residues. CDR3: CASSRDKPGAETLYF. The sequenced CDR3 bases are TGTGCCAGCTCCCGGGACAAACCTGGTGCAGAAACGCTGTAT.

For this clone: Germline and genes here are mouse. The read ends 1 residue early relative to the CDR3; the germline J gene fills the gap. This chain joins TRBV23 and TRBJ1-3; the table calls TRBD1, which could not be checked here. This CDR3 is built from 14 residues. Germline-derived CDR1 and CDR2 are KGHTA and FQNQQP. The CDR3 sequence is CSSSSGTAGNTLYF. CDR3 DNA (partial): TGCTCCAGCAGTTCCGGGACAGCTGGAAATACGCTCTAT.

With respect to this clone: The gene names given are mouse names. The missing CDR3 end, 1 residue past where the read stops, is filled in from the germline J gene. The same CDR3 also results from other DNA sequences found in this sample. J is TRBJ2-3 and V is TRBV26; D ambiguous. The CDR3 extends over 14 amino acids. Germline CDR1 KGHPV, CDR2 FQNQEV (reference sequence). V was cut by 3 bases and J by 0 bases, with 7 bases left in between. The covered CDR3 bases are TGTGCCAGCAGTCTACAGACTAGTGCAGAAACGCTGTAT. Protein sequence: CASSLQTSAETLY. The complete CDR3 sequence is CASSLQTSAETLYF.

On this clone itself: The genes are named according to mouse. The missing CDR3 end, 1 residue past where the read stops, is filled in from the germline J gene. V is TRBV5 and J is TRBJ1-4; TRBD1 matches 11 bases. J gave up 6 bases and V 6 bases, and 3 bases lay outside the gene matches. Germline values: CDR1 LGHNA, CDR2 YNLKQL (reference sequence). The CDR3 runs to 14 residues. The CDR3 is CASSRDRGDERLFF. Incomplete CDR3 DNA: TGTGCCAGCAGTCGGGACAGGGGGGACGAAAGATTATTT.